Below, 11 T cell receptor beta chains from the same sample are listed, as sequenced in a study of OX40 agonist ivuxolimab in advanced cancers. Measured with immunoSEQ multiplex PCR; TCRdb has only the in-frame clones, and not every one. The sample shows about 70,000 clones, around 90% of them seen only once. The source was CD4+ or CD8+ T cells sorted from blood, collected in a trial of the OX40 agonist ivuxolimab. The receptor set was obtained from an adult with an advanced solid tumor such as melanoma, head and neck, liver or kidney cancer.

This clone appeared once. The chain recombines TRBV7-9 with TRBJ2-5, with 9 bases that match TRBD2. V was pared by 4 bases and J by 5 bases, with 11 bases of the junction left unmatched. Germline V gene sequence: CDR1 SEHNR, CDR2 FQNEAQ (reference sequence). This CDR3 is 16 amino acids long. The CDR3 DNA reads as TGTGCCAGCAGCTCCCCTAGCGGGGTGGACTCGGAGACCCAGTACTTC. Translation gives CASSSPSGVDSETQYF.

This sequence joins TRBV6-5 and TRBJ2-5; possibly TRBD1 for D (5 bases). The germline V and J ends were trimmed by 0 bases and 4 bases, with 12 bases remaining between them. The CDR3 spans 15 residues. Per the germline V gene, CDR1 is MNHEY and CDR2 is SVGAGI. The CDR3 DNA sequence: TGTGCCAGCAGTTACTCGCAGGGTGAAGGAGAGACCCAGTACTTC. It is translated as CASSYSQGEGETQYF.

V is TRBV19 and J is TRBJ1-4, with D possibly being TRBD1 (5 bases). CDR1 and CDR2 (germline): LNHDA, SQIVND (reference sequence). This CDR3 is 14 amino acids long. Deletions cut 7 bases from V and 3 bases from J, with 12 bases between. The CDR3 sequence: CASKPKGPNEKLFF. The CDR3 nucleotides read TGTGCCAGTAAACCCAAGGGGCCTAATGAAAAACTGTTTTTT.

The rearrangement links TRBV9 to TRBJ2-3; the match to TRBD1 covers 7 bases. The CDR3 covers 15 residues. The germline gives CDR1 SGDLS, CDR2 YYNGEE. After removal of 3 bases from V and 2 bases from J, the junction contained 6 bases not matched to a gene. This chain's CDR3 is CASSEGAGPTDTQYF. The CDR3, as DNA: TGTGCCAGCAGCGAGGGGGCGGGCCCCACAGATACGCAGTATTTT.

The chain is built from TRBV7-2 and TRBJ2-3, with TRBD1 as a possible D gene (6 bases). The CDR3 totals 14 residues. Germline CDR1 reads SGHTA; CDR2 reads FQGNSA. V shed 0 bases and J shed 5 bases, with 9 bases lying between them. The CDR3 DNA is TGTGCCAGCAGCTTAGCCAGGGGTGTAGATACGCAGTATTTT. It codes for CASSLARGVDTQYF.

The chain is built from TRBV18 and TRBJ2-3; D not certain. This CDR3 has 13 residues. The germline V gene encodes CDR1 KGHSH and CDR2 LQKENI. V was trimmed by 3 bases and J by 0 bases, leaving 4 bases between them. The CDR3 spells CASSPQSTDTQYF. The CDR3 DNA reads TGTGCCAGCTCACCCCAGAGCACAGATACGCAGTATTTT. The full variable domain, its missing parts supplied by reference TRBV18 and TRBJ2-3, is NAGVMQNPRHLVRRRGQEARLRCSPMKGHSHVYWYRQLPEEGLKFMVYLQKENIIDESGMPKERFSAEFPKEGPSILRIQQVVRGDSAAYFCASSPQSTDTQYFGPGTRLTVL.

The rearrangement uses TRBV11-2 and TRBJ1-1; unclear D gene. Trimming stripped 3 bases from V and 11 bases from J, with 10 bases between. The CDR3 extends over 11 amino acids. The V gene's germline CDR1 is SGHAT and CDR2 FQNNGV. CDR3 region: CASSFDATAFF. The CDR3 DNA reads TGTGCCAGCAGCTTCGACGCCACGGCTTTCTTT.

The chain carries TRBV6-5 and TRBJ1-5, with 7 nucleotides matching TRBD1. V shed 5 bases, J shed 4 bases, and the junction held 8 bases outside the gene matches. The CDR3 runs 15 residues. Germline CDR1 and CDR2: MNHEY and SVGAGI. The CDR3 spells CASSMTGTDNQPQHF. The CDR3 DNA is TGTGCCAGCAGTATGACCGGGACAGATAATCAGCCCCAGCATTTT.

This chain links TRBV27 with TRBJ2-1; 16 bases line up with TRBD2. This CDR3 contains 21 residues. With V trimmed by 5 bases and J by 2 bases, 15 bases remained unmatched. CDR1 MNHEY and CDR2 SMNVEV come from the germline V gene (reference sequence). The CDR3 is CASSPTPPPGLAGGAYNEQFF. DNA for the CDR3: TGTGCCAGCAGTCCAACTCCCCCGCCGGGACTAGCGGGGGGGGCCTACAATGAGCAGTTCTTC.

The chain joins TRBV5-6 to TRBJ1-2; D call uncertain. CDR1 and CDR2 from the germline V gene are SGHDT and YYEEEE. V gave up 0 bases and J gave up 4 bases, with 10 bases separating them. The CDR3 spans 14 residues. The chain's CDR3 is CASSLVSSSYGYTF. In DNA, the CDR3 is TGTGCCAGCAGCTTGGTTTCCTCGTCCTATGGCTACACCTTC.

The chain is built from TRBV19 and TRBJ1-1, with D possibly being TRBD1 (6 bases). CDR3 length equals 15 residues. The ends were cut back, 5 bases at V and 8 bases at J, with 21 bases in the middle. Germline values: CDR1 LNHDA, CDR2 SQIVND (reference sequence). The CDR3 is CASSASGQGKAEAFF. DNA of the CDR3: TGTGCCAGTAGTGCCTCGGGGCAGGGGAAGGCGGAAGCTTTCTTT.